The rows below give T cell receptor beta chains drawn from one sample of a study of blood T cell repertoires in COVID-19. Libraries were prepared by immunoSEQ multiplex PCR; TCRdb keeps only in-frame clonotypes and omits some of them. The sample lists tens of thousands of clones, just over 85% occurring once. The sample taken for sequencing was peripheral blood. The origin of the receptors is a man aged 50-59 years with active COVID-19. CDR3s include the opening cysteine and the closing phenylalanine or tryptophan. D genes are given only for firm matches. Clone size is given for some rows only: seen once, a few or many times, or a class if the clone is expanded.

>TRBJ2-3|TRBV6-5|-|TRBD2|14
CATISGGPGDTQYF
TGTGCCACCATTAGCGGGGGGCCAGGAGATACGCAGTATTTT
>TRBJ1-2|TRBV5-4|-|-|15
CASSSRRETGSGYTF
TGTGCCAGCAGCTCCAGGCGGGAGACGGGGAGCGGCTACACCTTC
>TRBJ1-1|TRBV3-1/TRBV3-2|-|TRBD1|13
CASSARQGVEAFF
TGTGCCAGCAGCGCACGACAGGGGGTTGAAGCTTTCTTT
>TRBJ2-1|TRBV6-5|-|-|14
CASSQGSSYNEQFF
TGTGCCAGCAGTCAGGGGAGCTCCTACAATGAGCAGTTCTTC
>TRBJ2-1|TRBV7-6|-|TRBD2|17
CASSLALSGRGASEQFF
TGTGCCAGCAGCTTAGCGCTATCTGGGCGGGGGGCGAGTGAGCAGTTCTTC
>TRBJ2-1|TRBV2|-|TRBD2|14
CATRTGRGRNEQFF
TGTGCCACCCGAACCGGGAGGGGGAGGAATGAGCAGTTCTTC
>TRBJ2-2|TRBV27|-|-|12
CASSFLSRKLFF
TGTGCCAGCAGTTTTTTATCCAGGAAATTGTTTTTT
>TRBJ2-7|TRBV10-3|-|TRBD1|15
CAISTLGQSHYEQYF
TGTGCCATCAGTACCTTGGGACAGTCTCACTACGAGCAGTACTTC
>TRBJ2-2|TRBV6-5|-|-|13
CASGRGGTGELFF
TGTGCCAGCGGGAGGGGGGGCACCGGGGAGCTGTTTTTT
>TRBJ1-1|TRBV5-1|-|TRBD1|16
CASSFRDRVGNTEAFF
TGCGCCAGCAGCTTCCGGGACAGGGTGGGTAACACTGAAGCTTTCTTT
>TRBJ2-1|TRBV10-1|-|-|15
CASSDWQGGKNEQFF
TGCGCCAGCAGTGATTGGCAGGGGGGTAAGAATGAGCAGTTCTTC
>TRBJ2-3|TRBV10-3|-|TRBD2|16
CAISESSGRGTDTQYF
TGTGCCATCAGTGAGTCGTCCGGGAGGGGCACAGATACGCAGTATTTT
>TRBJ1-1|TRBV27|few|-|13
CASSPRQNTEAFF
TGTGCCAGCAGTCCCCGACAGAACACTGAAGCTTTCTTT
>TRBJ1-3|TRBV4-1|-|-|15
CASSQVFTTGNTIYF
TGCGCCAGCAGCCAAGTTTTTACAACTGGAAACACCATATATTTT
>TRBJ2-7|TRBV5-6|-|TRBD2|16
CASSFSVSGPFYEQYF
TGTGCCAGCAGCTTTTCAGTTAGCGGGCCTTTCTACGAGCAGTACTTC
>TRBJ2-2|TRBV9|-|-|15
CASSVGGTNTGELFF
TGTGCCAGCAGCGTAGGCGGGACGAACACCGGGGAGCTGTTTTTT
>TRBJ1-3|TRBV5-1|-|TRBD1|14
CASSPGGSGNTIYF
TGCGCCAGCAGCCCAGGGGGCAGTGGAAACACCATATATTTT
>TRBJ2-3|TRBV27|-|TRBD1|16
CASSPRTGYGTDTQYF
TGTGCCAGCAGTCCGAGGACAGGGTACGGCACAGATACGCAGTATTTT
>TRBJ2-2|TRBV24-1|-|-|18
CATSDYQGKGGNTGELFF
TGTGCCACCAGTGACTACCAGGGAAAGGGAGGCAACACCGGGGAGCTGTTTTTT
>TRBJ2-2|TRBV29-1|-|TRBD1|15
CSVAPGTAYTGELFF
TGCAGCGTAGCCCCGGGGACAGCCTACACCGGGGAGCTGTTTTTT